This TCR beta chain was observed in a study of shared clonotypes between healthy human individuals. Generated by immunoSEQ multiplex PCR, the TCRdb table keeps only in-frame clones and is missing some. The sample lists millions of clones; about 92% were seen once. Naive CD8 isolation took CD45RO-negative cells positively selected for CCR7 and excluded terminally differentiated effector memory CD45RA+ cells. V shed 5 bases, J shed 6 bases, and the junction held 3 bases outside the gene matches. CDR3 length equals 13 residues. CDR1 is SGHNT and CDR2 is YENEEA in the germline V gene. Sequenced sample: naive CD8+ T cells from PBMCs. The J gene is TRBJ2-7, the V gene TRBV11-3, with 11 bases identical to TRBD2. The TCR was taken from a man between 18 and 29 years old in good health. Some clones in this sample may be carry-over from other donors' samples. This CDR3 reads CASSKGLAAEQYF. Written as DNA, the CDR3 is TGTGCCAGCAGCAAGGGACTAGCGGCCGAGCAGTACTTC.